The T cell receptor (beta chain) described here comes from a study of response to subunit inactivated influenza vaccine. V was clipped by 5 bases and J by 4 bases, with 8 bases between them. The CDR3 has 13 amino acids. Germline CDR1 is MNHEY and CDR2 is SVGEGT. Using its own MiXCR run on the RT-PCR reads, TCRdb lists one record per CDR3 protein. The profile shows about 570,000 distinct CDR3 sequences, over 9% of them singletons. This clonotype occurred many times. These data are also associated with another study on T cells expressing NK-cell markers. That study reports: A 5'RACE template switching approach incorporating UMIs was used to make TCR beta cDNA. The use of an anti-gamma-delta TCR antibody, which was added in several experiments, restricted sorting to T cells expressing alpha-beta TCR. The dominant NKG2C+ clonotypes represented about 1.0-7.0% of CD8+ T cells in about six donors. What remained unclear was the HCMV specificity of expanded NKG2C+ T cell clones.

The clonotype comes from a man aged 50-59 years who received an inactivated influenza vaccine. The chain recombines TRBV6-2 or TRBV6-3 with TRBJ2-2; D is uncertain. Specimen: PBMCs from blood, collected on the day of vaccination. CDR3 sequence (DNA): TGTGCCAGCAGTCCCTGGGGCACCGGGGAGCTGTTTTTT. It yields the protein CASSPWGTGELFF.